These T cell receptor beta chains were read from a single sample in a study of T cell clones after liver transplantation. Sequencing used immunoSEQ multiplex PCR; TCRdb keeps in-frame clones, though not all of them. The sample shows tens of thousands of clones, about 80% of them seen only once. The sequences come from CD4+ T cells from blood, collected 12 months after liver transplant. The receptors were gathered from a human patient who received a liver transplant. Part of the T cells may come from the graft donor. CDR3s include the opening cysteine and the closing phenylalanine or tryptophan. D genes are given only for firm matches. Where a row states a size, it is once, few, many or the class of an expanded clone; other rows omit it.

d_call j_call clone_size v_call cdr3_aa cdr3_nt
. TRBJ2-5 . TRBV2 CASSETPGLGETQYF TGTGCCAGCAGTGAAACCCCAGGGCTAGGCGAGACCCAGTACTTC
. TRBJ1-5 few TRBV29-1 CSVRGSSNQPQHF TGCAGCGTTCGGGGGTCGAGCAATCAGCCCCAGCATTTT
. TRBJ2-3 . TRBV5-4 CASSLAGAATDTQYF TGTGCCAGCAGCTTGGCTGGGGCCGCCACAGATACGCAGTATTTT
TRBD1 TRBJ1-3 few TRBV7-8 CASSSWTGQGNTIYF TGTGCCAGCAGCTCCTGGACAGGGCAGGGAAACACCATATATTTT
TRBD1 TRBJ2-5 few TRBV28 CASSPTGTVQETQYF TGTGCCAGCAGTCCTACAGGGACAGTGCAAGAGACCCAGTACTTC
. TRBJ1-2 . TRBV6-1 CASSEALGTGRIYGYTF TGTGCCAGCAGTGAAGCGCTTGGCACAGGGAGGATCTATGGCTACACCTTC
TRBD2 TRBJ2-1 . TRBV4-2 CASSQDGGGLAGGPHEQFF TGTGCCAGCAGCCAAGACGGTGGCGGTCTAGCGGGAGGGCCCCATGAGCAGTTCTTC
. TRBJ1-2 few TRBV2 CASSERYGYTF TGTGCCAGCAGTGAGCGCTATGGCTACACCTTC
TRBD2 TRBJ2-7 . TRBV28 CASSNPGLAIYEQYF TGTGCCAGCAGCAATCCGGGACTAGCCATCTACGAGCAGTACTTC
. TRBJ2-7 . TRBV7-2 CASSRGTPPYEQYF TGTGCCAGCAGCCGGGGGACCCCCCCCTACGAGCAGTACTTC
. TRBJ2-7 . TRBV18 CASSPREGAHYEQYF TGTGCCAGCTCCCCCCGGGAGGGGGCGCATTACGAGCAGTACTTC
. TRBJ2-3 . TRBV5-1 CASSLDGDAITQYF TGCGCCAGCAGCTTGGATGGGGACGCGATTACGCAGTATTTT
TRBD2 TRBJ2-1 . TRBV7-2 CASSVIGGLAGLREQFF TGTGCCAGCAGCGTAATCGGGGGACTAGCGGGATTGAGGGAGCAGTTCTTC
. TRBJ2-3 . TRBV7-2 CASSLGGQADTQYF TGTGCCAGCAGCTTGGGGGGCCAGGCAGATACGCAGTATTTT
TRBD1 TRBJ2-3 . TRBV19 CASSVTGELQYF TGTGCCAGTAGTGTAACAGGGGAGTTGCAGTATTTT
. TRBJ1-3 . TRBV5-6 CASSLFPSGNTIYF TGTGCCAGCAGCTTGTTCCCCTCTGGAAACACCATATATTTT
TRBD2 TRBJ2-1 . TRBV28 CASRVFERSDSGRGREQFF TGTGCCAGCAGAGTCTTCGAGCGGAGTGATAGCGGGAGGGGGAGGGAGCAGTTCTTC
. TRBJ1-2 . TRBV27 CASRTGTNYGYTF TGTGCCAGCAGGACCGGGACAAATTATGGCTACACCTTC
. TRBJ2-1 few TRBV7-9 CASSLISGTYNEQFF TGTGCCAGCAGCTTGATAAGCGGAACCTACAATGAGCAGTTCTTC
. TRBJ2-7 . TRBV6-5 CASSLLLGTGEQYF TGTGCCAGCAGCCTACTATTGGGGACGGGTGAGCAGTACTTC
. TRBJ2-2 few TRBV10-1 CASSESGSNTGELFF TGCGCCAGCAGTGAGTCTGGATCGAACACCGGGGAGCTGTTTTTT
TRBD1 TRBJ2-7 once TRBV28 CASDRGSEQYF TGTGCCAGTGACAGGGGCAGCGAGCAGTACTTC
TRBD1 TRBJ2-7 . TRBV11-1 CASSLEGGAPYEQYF TGTGCCAGCAGCTTAGAAGGGGGCGCTCCCTACGAGCAGTACTTC
. TRBJ2-5 . TRBV29-1 CSVEDLWSRQKETQYF TGCAGCGTTGAAGATCTGTGGTCGCGACAGAAGGAGACCCAGTACTTC
. TRBJ2-6 few TRBV4-1 CASSQDFRTSGANVLTF TGCGCCAGCAGCCAAGATTTCAGGACTTCTGGGGCCAACGTCCTGACTTTC
TRBD1 TRBJ1-4 . TRBV28 CASSLWSGGQGDEKLFF TGTGCCAGCAGTTTATGGAGCGGGGGACAGGGGGACGAAAAACTGTTTTTT
. TRBJ1-5 few TRBV6-5 CASRSQGQPQHF TGTGCCAGCAGGTCTCAGGGCCAGCCCCAGCATTTT
TRBD1 TRBJ1-4 . TRBV5-1 CASSPTGATNEKLFF TGCGCCAGCAGCCCGACAGGGGCGACTAATGAAAAACTGTTTTTT
TRBD2 TRBJ2-7 . TRBV28 CASSLQLAGDEQYF TGTGCCAGCAGTTTACAGCTAGCGGGAGACGAGCAGTACTTC
TRBD1 TRBJ1-5 once TRBV6-5 CASSYGTGFGQPQHF TGTGCCAGCAGTTACGGGACAGGGTTTGGTCAGCCCCAGCATTTT
. TRBJ1-2 . TRBV7-2 CASSFAGAGGYTF TGTGCCAGCAGCTTTGCGGGCGCGGGGGGCTACACCTTC
. TRBJ2-2 . TRBV9 CASSDPRGGELFF TGTGCCAGCAGCGACCCTCGGGGGGGGGAGCTGTTTTTT
. TRBJ1-2 . TRBV27 CASTPRAALPGYTF TGTGCCAGCACACCTAGGGCCGCCCTGCCTGGCTACACCTTC
. TRBJ2-7 . TRBV5-1 CASSLGQTGLYEQYF TGCGCCAGCAGCTTGGGGCAGACAGGCCTCTACGAGCAGTACTTC
. TRBJ2-7 . TRBV6-5 CASSYSQFSSYEQYF TGTGCCAGCAGTTACTCTCAGTTCAGCTCCTACGAGCAGTACTTC
. TRBJ2-7 . TRBV28 CASSPTNYEQYF TGTGCCAGCAGCCCAACAAATTACGAGCAGTACTTC
. TRBJ1-1 . TRBV5-6 CASSLGWVAEAFF TGTGCCAGCAGCTTGGGTTGGGTCGCTGAAGCTTTCTTT
. TRBJ1-5 . TRBV6-6 CASSYSLQSNQPQHF TGTGCCAGCAGTTACTCCTTACAGAGCAATCAGCCCCAGCATTTT
. TRBJ1-4 many TRBV18 CASSPEQGEKLFF TGTGCCAGCTCACCAGAGCAAGGTGAAAAACTGTTTTTT